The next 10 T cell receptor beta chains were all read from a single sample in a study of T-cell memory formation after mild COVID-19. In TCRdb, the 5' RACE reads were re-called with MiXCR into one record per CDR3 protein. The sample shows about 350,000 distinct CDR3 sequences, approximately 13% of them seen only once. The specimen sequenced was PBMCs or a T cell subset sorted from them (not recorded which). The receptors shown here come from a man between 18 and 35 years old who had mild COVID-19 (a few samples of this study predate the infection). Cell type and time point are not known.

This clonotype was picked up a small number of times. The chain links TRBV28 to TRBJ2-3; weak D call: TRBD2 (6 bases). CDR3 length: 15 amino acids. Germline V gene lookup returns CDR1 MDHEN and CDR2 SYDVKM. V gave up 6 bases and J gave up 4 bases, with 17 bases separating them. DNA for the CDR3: TGTGCCAGCAGCCCCTCGGGAGTAGGGCCAGATACGCAGTATTTT. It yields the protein CASSPSGVGPDTQYF.

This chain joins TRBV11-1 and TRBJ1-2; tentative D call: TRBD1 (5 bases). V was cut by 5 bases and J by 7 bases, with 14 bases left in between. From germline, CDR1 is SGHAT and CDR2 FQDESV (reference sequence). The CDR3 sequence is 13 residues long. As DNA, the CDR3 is TGTGCCAGCAGCGCCAATCAGGGTGGTGGCTACACCTTC. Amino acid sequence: CASSANQGGGYTF. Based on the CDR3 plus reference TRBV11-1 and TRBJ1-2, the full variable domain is EAEVAQSPRYKITEKSQAVAFWCDPISGHATLYWYRQILGQGPELLVQFQDESVVDDSQLPKDRFSAERLKGVDSTLKIQPAELGDSAMYLCASSANQGGGYTFGSGTRLTVV.

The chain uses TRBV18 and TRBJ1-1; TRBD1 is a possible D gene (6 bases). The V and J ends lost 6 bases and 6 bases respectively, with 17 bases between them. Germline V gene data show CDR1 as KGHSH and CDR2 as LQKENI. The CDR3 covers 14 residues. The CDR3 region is CASSSYREGSEAFF. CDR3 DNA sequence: TGTGCCAGCTCGTCGTACAGGGAAGGGTCTGAAGCTTTCTTT.

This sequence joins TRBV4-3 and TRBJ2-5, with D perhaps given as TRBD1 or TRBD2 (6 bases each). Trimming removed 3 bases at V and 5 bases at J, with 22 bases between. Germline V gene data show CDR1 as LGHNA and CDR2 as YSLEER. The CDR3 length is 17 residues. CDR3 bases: TGCGCCAGCAGCCAGGAGCTGTCCCCACAGGGAGGCGAGACCCAGTACTTC. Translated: CASSQELSPQGGETQYF.

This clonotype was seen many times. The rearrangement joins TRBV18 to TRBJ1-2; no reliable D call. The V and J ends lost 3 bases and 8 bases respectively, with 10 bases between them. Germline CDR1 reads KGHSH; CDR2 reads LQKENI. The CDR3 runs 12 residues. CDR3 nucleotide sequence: TGTGCCAGCTCACCGTCGAAGGTCGGCTACACCTTC. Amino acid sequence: CASSPSKVGYTF.

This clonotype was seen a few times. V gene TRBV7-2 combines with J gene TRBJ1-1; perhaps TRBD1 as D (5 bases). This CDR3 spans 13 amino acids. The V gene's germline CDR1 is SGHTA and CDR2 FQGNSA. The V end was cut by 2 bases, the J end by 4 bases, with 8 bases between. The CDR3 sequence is CASSLQGSTEAFF. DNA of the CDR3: TGTGCCAGCAGCTTACAGGGTAGCACTGAAGCTTTCTTT.

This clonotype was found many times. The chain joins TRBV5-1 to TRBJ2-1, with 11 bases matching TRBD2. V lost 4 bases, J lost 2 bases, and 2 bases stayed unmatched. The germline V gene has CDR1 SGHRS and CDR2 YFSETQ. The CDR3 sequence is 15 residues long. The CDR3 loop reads CASSLAGGAYNEQFF. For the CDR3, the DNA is TGCGCCAGCAGCCTAGCGGGGGGCGCCTACAATGAGCAGTTCTTC.

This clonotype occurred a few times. CDR3 nucleotides: TGTGCCAGCAGTCCCCATCGGACAGGGGAGACCCAGTACTTC. Amino acids: CASSPHRTGETQYF. The chain has TRBV12-3 or TRBV12-4 and TRBJ2-5, with TRBD1 identical over 8 bases. V shed 5 bases, J shed 5 bases, and the junction held 7 bases outside the gene matches. The CDR3 is 14 residues long.

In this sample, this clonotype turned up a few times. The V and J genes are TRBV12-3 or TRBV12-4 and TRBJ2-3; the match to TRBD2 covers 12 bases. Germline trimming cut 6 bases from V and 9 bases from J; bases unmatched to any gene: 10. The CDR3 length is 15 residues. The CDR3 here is CASSLRTSGATTQYF. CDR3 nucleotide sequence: TGTGCCAGCAGCCTCCGGACTAGCGGGGCCACCACGCAGTATTTT.

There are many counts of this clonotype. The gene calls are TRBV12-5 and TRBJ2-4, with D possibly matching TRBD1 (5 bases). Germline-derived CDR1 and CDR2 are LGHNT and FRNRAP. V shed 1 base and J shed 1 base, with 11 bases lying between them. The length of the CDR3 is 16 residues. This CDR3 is CASGLGRVSAKNIQYF. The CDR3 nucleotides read TGTGCTAGTGGTTTGGGCAGGGTGTCGGCCAAAAACATTCAGTACTTC.